The 12 T cell receptor beta chains below were found in one sample sequenced in a study of OX40 agonist ivuxolimab in advanced cancers. The library was prepared using the immunoSEQ multiplex PCR assay. The clones in this table, taken by TCRdb from immuneACCESS, are in-frame only. Not every clone is retained; where verified, under half of the shortfall comes from an unresolved V gene, and the cause of the rest is unknown. This sample gives 30,000 to 45,000 clones in total; over 60% of them show up just once. Together, the top ten hold more than 9% of the sample. Sequences were derived from CD4+ or CD8+ T cells sorted from blood, sampled in a trial of the OX40 agonist ivuxolimab. The receptors stem from an adult with an advanced solid tumor such as melanoma, head and neck, liver or kidney cancer.

The chain recombines TRBV2 with TRBJ2-7, with a weak D call TRBD1 (6 bases). The germline V gene has CDR1 SNHLY and CDR2 FYNNEI. V lost 10 bases to trimming and J lost 2 bases, with 12 bases between them. This CDR3 has 12 amino acids. CDR3 in DNA: TGTGCCACTTCGACAGGAACCTACGAGCAGTACTTC. This encodes CATSTGTYEQYF.

This chain links TRBV23-1 with TRBJ2-6; possible D gene TRBD1, 5 bases. TRBV23-1 is an ORF; its function is uncertain. The CDR3 contains 15 residues. The V end was cut by 7 bases, the J end by 0 bases, with 10 bases between. Here the CDR3 DNA reads TGCGCCAGCACGGACACCTGCTCTGGGGCCAACGTCCTGACTTTC. Protein sequence: CASTDTCSGANVLTF.

J is TRBJ1-5 and V is TRBV6-5; D remains ambiguous. The germline CDR1 and CDR2 sequences are MNHEY and SVGAGI. The CDR3 totals 14 residues. V was cut by 4 bases and J by 2 bases, with 9 bases left in between. The CDR3 region is CASSFGVGNQPQHF. As DNA, the CDR3 is TGTGCCAGCAGTTTCGGTGTGGGCAATCAGCCCCAGCATTTT.

The chain has TRBV7-3 and TRBJ2-3; D is possibly TRBD1 (6 bases). This CDR3 has 15 residues. V lost 3 bases and J lost 6, with 16 bases in between. CDR1 is SGHTA and CDR2 is FQGTGA in the germline V gene. The CDR3 DNA reads as TGTGCCAGCAGCTTGGGGACATCTCTCGTGGATACGCAGTATTTT. Translating it yields CASSLGTSLVDTQYF.

The CDR3 DNA follows: TGTGCCAGCAGTTTGACAGGGTCTCAAGAGACCCAGTACTTC. It codes for CASSLTGSQETQYF. The chain joins TRBV2 to TRBJ2-5, with 7 bases lining up with TRBD1. Looked up from germline, CDR1 is SNHLY and CDR2 is FYNNEI. This CDR3 is 14 amino acids long. The V segment lost 5 bases and the J segment 2 bases; nucleotides outside the gene matches: 5. Variable domain in full (rest from reference TRBV2 and TRBJ2-5): EPEVTQTPSHQVTQMGQEVILRCVPISNHLYFYWYRQILGQKVEFLVSFYNNEISEKSEIFDDQFSVERPDGSNFTLKIRSTKLEDSAMYFCASSLTGSQETQYFGPGTRLLVL.

The chain couples TRBV13 to TRBJ1-6; 8 bases are shared with TRBD1. CDR1 and CDR2 (germline): PRHDT, FYEKMQ (reference sequence). This CDR3 has 16 residues. With 4 bases clipped from V and 10 bases from J, the junction kept 12 bases outside the gene matches. DNA for the CDR3: TGTGCCAGCAGCTCCTCCCTCGGACAGGGTGGATCACCCCTCCACTTT. This translates into CASSSSLGQGGSPLHF.

V gene TRBV6-1 combines with J gene TRBJ2-3; TRBD1 agrees at 9 bases. V gave up 4 bases and J gave up 5 bases; unmatched junction bases: 7. CDR1 and CDR2 (germline): MNHNS, SASEGT. The CDR3 is 15 residues long. CDR3 bases: TGTGCCAGCAGTGGACGGACAGGGGTTGTAGATACGCAGTATTTT. Protein: CASSGRTGVVDTQYF.

The V and J genes are TRBV7-2 and TRBJ1-6; TRBD1 matches at 7 bases. J was trimmed by 9 bases and V by 1 base; bases with no gene match: 6. The CDR3 is 15 amino acids. Per germline, CDR1 SGHTA and CDR2 FQGNSA. This CDR3 reads CASSLGGTVSSPLHF. CDR3 coding DNA: TGTGCCAGCAGCTTAGGGGGGACAGTGAGTTCACCCCTCCACTTT. Drawing the rest from reference TRBV7-2 and TRBJ1-6, the complete variable domain is GAGVSQSPSNKVTEKGKDVELRCDPISGHTALYWYRQSLGQGLEFLIYFQGNSAPDKSGLPSDRFSAERTGGSVSTLTIQRTQQEDSAVYLCASSLGGTVSSPLHFGNGTRLTVT.

The V and J genes are TRBV11-2 and TRBJ2-6, with 7 nucleotides matching TRBD1. The trim removed 5 bases at V and 0 bases at J, leaving 10 bases unmatched. Germline V CDR1 and CDR2: SGHAT, FQNNGV. The length of the CDR3 is 18 residues. In nucleotides, the CDR3 is TGTGCCAGCAGCCGCCGGGGACAGCAAGTCTCTGGGGCCAACGTCCTGACTTTC. It yields the protein CASSRRGQQVSGANVLTF.

This clone was seen more than once but under ten times. The J gene is TRBJ2-3, the V gene TRBV4-2; TRBD1 or TRBD2 may be the D gene (5 bases each). CDR3 length equals 14 residues. The germline CDR1 and CDR2 sequences are LGHNA and YNFKEQ. V was shortened by 0 bases and J by 3 bases, with 7 bases between the two germline ends. The CDR3: CASSQDGGTDTQYF. CDR3 bases: TGTGCCAGCAGCCAAGATGGGGGAACAGATACGCAGTATTTT.

The rearrangement uses TRBV29-1 and TRBJ2-5; TRBD2 matches 8 bases. Germline V gene sequence: CDR1 SQVTM, CDR2 ANQGSEA. J lost 7 bases, V lost 4 bases, and 5 bases had no gene match. This CDR3 has 12 amino acids. The CDR3 region is CSVGSSGSTQYF. The CDR3 bases are TGCAGCGTTGGGTCTAGCGGGTCGACCCAGTACTTC.

This chain connects TRBV21-1 to TRBJ1-1; the table's D call, TRBD1, was not checked against the DNA. TRBV21-1 is reported as a pseudogene. The CDR3 has 14 amino acids. CDR3 DNA: TGTGCCAGCAGCGGCCAGGGGGGAGGAACTGAAGCTTTCTTT. This sequence encodes CASSGQGGGTEAFF.